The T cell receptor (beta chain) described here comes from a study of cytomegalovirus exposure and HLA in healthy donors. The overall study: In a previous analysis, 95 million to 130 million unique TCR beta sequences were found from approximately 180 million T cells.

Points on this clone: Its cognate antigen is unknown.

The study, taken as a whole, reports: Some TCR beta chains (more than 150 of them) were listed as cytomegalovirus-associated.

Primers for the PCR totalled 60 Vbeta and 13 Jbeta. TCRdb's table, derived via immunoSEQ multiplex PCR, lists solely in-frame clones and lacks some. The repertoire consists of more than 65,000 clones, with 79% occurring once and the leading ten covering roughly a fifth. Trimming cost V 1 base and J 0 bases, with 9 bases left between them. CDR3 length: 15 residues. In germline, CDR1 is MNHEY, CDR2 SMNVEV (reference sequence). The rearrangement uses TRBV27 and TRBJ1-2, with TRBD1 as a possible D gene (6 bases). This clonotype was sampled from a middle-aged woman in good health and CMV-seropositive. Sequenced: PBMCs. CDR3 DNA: TGTGCCAGCAGTTTATTCGGACAGACTAACTATGGCTACACCTTC. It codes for CASSLFGQTNYGYTF.